This TCR beta chain was observed in a study of tumor-infiltrating lymphocytes in localized non-small cell lung cancer. Study-wide results and caveats: Technical variation could not be separated from intratumor heterogeneity here.

In germline, CDR1 is SNHLY, CDR2 FYNNEI. V was cut by 5 bases and J by 7 bases, with 18 bases left in between. The CDR3 is 15 residues long. Here immunoSEQ multiplex PCR was the method, and the copy in TCRdb shows in-frame clones only, minus some. The top ten hold under 10% of the sample, which has about 12,000 clones, 65% to 90% seen once. Comment on this clone: Its antigen is unknown.

Sequencing input: lung tumor tissue. This receptor was obtained from a human donor with non-small cell lung cancer. The J gene is TRBJ1-5, the V gene TRBV2, with D possibly matching TRBD1 (5 bases). CDR3 protein: CASSINRGRFQPQHF. The CDR3 nucleotides read TGTGCCAGCAGTATAAACCGGGGACGATTCCAGCCCCAGCATTTT.